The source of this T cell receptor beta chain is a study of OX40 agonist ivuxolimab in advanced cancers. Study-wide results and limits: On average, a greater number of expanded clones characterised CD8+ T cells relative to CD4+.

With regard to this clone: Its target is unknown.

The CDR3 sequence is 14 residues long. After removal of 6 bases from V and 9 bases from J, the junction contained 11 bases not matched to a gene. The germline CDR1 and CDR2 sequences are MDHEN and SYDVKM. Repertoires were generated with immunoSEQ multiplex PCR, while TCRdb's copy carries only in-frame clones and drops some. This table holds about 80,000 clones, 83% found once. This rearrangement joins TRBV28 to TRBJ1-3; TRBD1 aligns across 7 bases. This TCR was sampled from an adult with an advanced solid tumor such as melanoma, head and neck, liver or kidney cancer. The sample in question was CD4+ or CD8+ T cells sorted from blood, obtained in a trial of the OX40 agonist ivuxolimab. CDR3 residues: CASRMSGGWSTIYF. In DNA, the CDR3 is TGTGCCAGCAGAATGTCAGGGGGGTGGAGCACCATATATTTT.